This T cell receptor beta chain was retrieved from a study of T cells expressing NK-cell markers. The wider study: With respect to HCMV, most of the eight sequenced donors were seropositive, and one was seronegative. Findings and caveats of the study: Expanded NKG2C+ T cell clones were not confirmed as HCMV-specific.

This CDR3 is built from 17 residues. TCRdb reprocessed the 5' RACE reads and keeps a single row for each CDR3 protein, giving no DNA. Here the sample table reports 300,000 to 500,000 distinct CDR3 sequences. As regards this clonotype: What it binds is unknown.

This rearrangement joins TRBV12-3 or TRBV12-4 to TRBJ1-1. The sequence derives from a woman between 50 and 59 years old in good health. The sample taken for sequencing was blood T cells: a sorted CD56 or NKG2C T cell subset, CD4+ or CD8+ T cells, or bulk PBMC T cells (not recorded which). CDR3 sequence: CASSLRGLRSLNTEAFF.